This is a list of T cell receptor beta chains from one sample in a study of cytomegalovirus exposure and HLA in healthy donors. This table comes from immunoSEQ multiplex PCR, and its TCRdb copy is limited to in-frame clones, with some not included. The sample gives under 300,000 clones, approximately 86% of which show up once; 0.95% to 1.1% is in the top ten. The sample consisted of PBMCs. The receptor set was obtained from a woman aged 18 to 35 in good health and CMV-seronegative. Both conserved end residues are part of each CDR3. D genes are given only for firm matches. Expanded clones are given a class, and other clones once, few, many or no size at all.

>TRBV27|TRBJ2-1|.|TRBD2
TGTGCCAGCAGTCTACTCAATCCGGGACTAGCGGGAAAGGGCTCCTACAATGAGCAGTTCTTC
CASSLLNPGLAGKGSYNEQFF
>TRBV4-1|TRBJ1-2|.|.
TGCGCCAGCAGCCAAACTTATCAGGGGATGGTCTATGGCTACACCTTC
CASSQTYQGMVYGYTF
>TRBV9|TRBJ2-3|.|.
TGTGCCAGCAGCGCACCAGGGGCAGATACGCAGTATTTT
CASSAPGADTQYF
>TRBV9|TRBJ2-1|.|TRBD2
TGTGCCAGCAGCGGAAGGGGTCTGGGGGAGCGGGGATACAATGAGCAGTTCTTC
CASSGRGLGERGYNEQFF
>TRBV2|TRBJ1-2|once|TRBD1
TGTGCCAGCAGGTTAAGACAGGGGGCTGACTATGGCTACACCTTC
CASRLRQGADYGYTF
>TRBV19|TRBJ2-7|.|.
TGTGCCAGTAGTATATCCCCCCAGGCCCTCGCCTACGAGCAGTACTTC
CASSISPQALAYEQYF
>TRBV2|TRBJ1-6|few|.
TGTGCCAGCAGTGAAATGGCGGTCGTGGGCTATAATTCACCCCTCCACTTT
CASSEMAVVGYNSPLHF
>TRBV9|TRBJ1-5|.|TRBD1
TGTGCCAGCAGCTACAGGGGAGGCAATCAGCCCCAGCATTTT
CASSYRGGNQPQHF
>TRBV6-6|TRBJ2-7|.|.
TGTGCCAGCAGACCTTCTATCGAAGCTCAGCAGTACTTC
CASRPSIEAQQYF
>TRBV6-5|TRBJ2-7|once|.
TGTGCCAGCAGTCGTGAGCAGGGGCGTGGGTACGAGCAGTACTTC
CASSREQGRGYEQYF
>TRBV14|TRBJ2-1|.|.
TGTGCCAGCAGCTCTCCAGGGTACCGCTCCTACAATGAGCAGTTCTTC
CASSSPGYRSYNEQFF
>TRBV30|TRBJ2-3|.|.
TGTGCCTGGAGTGGGGGACACACGTCGGGAGATACGCAGTATTTT
CAWSGGHTSGDTQYF
>TRBV15|TRBJ2-1|.|TRBD2
TGTGCCACCAGCAGAGGACTAGCCTCCAATGAGCAGTTCTTC
CATSRGLASNEQFF
>TRBV30|TRBJ2-2|.|TRBD2
TGTGCCTGGAGTGTACATAGGGCTAGCGGGTTCCGCGCCGGGGAGCTGTTTTTT
CAWSVHRASGFRAGELFF
>TRBV4-1|TRBJ2-5|once|TRBD1
TGCGCCAGCAGCCGAATAGGTCGGGACAGGGGGCCAGAGACCCAGTACTTC
CASSRIGRDRGPETQYF
>TRBV6-5|TRBJ2-7|few|TRBD1
TGTGCCAGCAGTTATGATCGGGCAGGGGGCCACGAGCAGTACTTC
CASSYDRAGGHEQYF
>TRBV7-8|TRBJ2-5|.|.
TGTGCCAGCAGCTCGGGACATCCCCAAGAGACCCAGTACTTC
CASSSGHPQETQYF
>TRBV11-2|TRBJ1-2|.|.
TGTGCCAGCAGCTTAGTTACCCTAAAAGGCTACACCTTC
CASSLVTLKGYTF
>TRBV7-2|TRBJ1-2|.|TRBD1
TGTGCCAGCAGCTTTGGGGGACAGGGCCTTGGCTACACCTTC
CASSFGGQGLGYTF
>TRBV28|TRBJ1-6|.|.
TGTGCCAGCAGCGATAATTCACCCCTCCACTTT
CASSDNSPLHF
>TRBV9|TRBJ1-6|.|.
TGTGCCAGCAGCGAGGGGGGGCGGAAGAGCTCCTATAATTCACCCCTCCACTTT
CASSEGGRKSSYNSPLHF
>TRBV6-6|TRBJ2-1|.|.
TGTGCCAGCAGTTACAGAAGCACTGAGCAGTTCTTC
CASSYRSTEQFF
>TRBV5-4|TRBJ2-3|.|TRBD2
TGTGCCAGCAGCCCTGGGACTAGCGGCTACACAGATACGCAGTATTTT
CASSPGTSGYTDTQYF
>TRBV12-5|TRBJ2-2|.|.
TGTGCTAGTGGTTTGGCCGGGGTCGGCGGGGAGCTGTTTTTT
CASGLAGVGGELFF
>TRBV6-5|TRBJ2-7|.|.
TGTGCCAGCAGAGGAGAAACCTACGAGCAGTACTTC
CASRGETYEQYF
>TRBV6-1|TRBJ2-4|.|TRBD2
TGTGCCAGCAGATTCCTGACTAGCGGCAAAAACATTCAGTACTTC
CASRFLTSGKNIQYF
>TRBV7-2|TRBJ2-1|.|.
TGTGCCAGCAGCCTAAACAGGGATGAGCAGTTCTTC
CASSLNRDEQFF
>TRBV11-3|TRBJ2-7|.|.
TGTGCCAGCAGCTCGTCCGGACAGCGCACCTACGAGCAGTACTTC
CASSSSGQRTYEQYF
>TRBV9|TRBJ2-7|.|TRBD1
TGTGCCAGCAGCGCAGACCCAGGGGGCGTGAGCTCCTACGAGCAGTACTTC
CASSADPGGVSSYEQYF
>TRBV28|TRBJ2-7|.|TRBD1
TGTGCCAGCAGTTTATACCCCGGACAGGGAAGGGCCTACGAGCAGTACTTC
CASSLYPGQGRAYEQYF
>TRBV5-1|TRBJ2-7|.|TRBD1
TGCGCCAGCAGCTTGACGACAGGGGGCTACGAGCAGTACTTC
CASSLTTGGYEQYF
>TRBV9|TRBJ2-7|.|.
TGTGCCAGCAGCGCCTCCTTGGGGGGCTACGAGCAGTACTTC
CASSASLGGYEQYF
>TRBV2|TRBJ1-2|.|TRBD1
TGTGCCAGCAGTGGCGACAGGGAAACCTATGGCTACACCTTC
CASSGDRETYGYTF
>TRBV2|TRBJ2-7|.|TRBD1
TGTGCCAGCAGCAAAGACAGGGGTTCCTACGAGCAGTACTTC
CASSKDRGSYEQYF
>TRBV2|TRBJ1-1|.|.
TGTGCCAGCAGCGTAGCTGACGGGAACACTGAAGCTTTCTTT
CASSVADGNTEAFF
>TRBV27|TRBJ1-2|.|.
TGTGCCAGCAGTCCCCGGGGAGGGGGACTAGTGGATGGCTACACCTTC
CASSPRGGGLVDGYTF
>TRBV11-2|TRBJ1-1|.|.
TGTGCCAGCAGCTTAGTAACGGGGGGTAACACTGAAGCTTTCTTT
CASSLVTGGNTEAFF
>TRBV29-1|TRBJ2-7|.|TRBD2
TGCAGCGTTGTGGCGGGAGGGGGTTACGAGCAGTACTTC
CSVVAGGGYEQYF
>TRBV10-1|TRBJ1-1|.|.
TGCGCCAGCGGAACAGGGATCGGTGAAGCTTTCTTT
CASGTGIGEAFF
>TRBV5-8|TRBJ1-5|few|TRBD1
TGTGCCAGCAGCGTGCCCGGGACAGGGGTAGGGCAGCCCCAGCATTTT
CASSVPGTGVGQPQHF
>TRBV6-5|TRBJ1-1|.|TRBD1
TGTGCCAGCAGTTACCAGGGGGCGAAGACTGAAGCTTTCTTT
CASSYQGAKTEAFF
>TRBV19|TRBJ2-7|.|.
TGTGCCAGTAGTGACGGGACAAGGGGCGCCCGGTACTTC
CASSDGTRGARYF
>TRBV13|TRBJ2-4|.|TRBD1
TGTGCCAGCAGCTTAATGGGACAGGGGGCGTACATTCAGTACTTC
CASSLMGQGAYIQYF
>TRBV19|TRBJ1-2|.|TRBD1
TGTGCCAGTTCCTTGGACAGGGCCCACTATGGCTACACCTTC
CASSLDRAHYGYTF
>TRBV7-9|TRBJ2-7|.|.
TGTGCCAGCAGCTTAGCGCATGGACAAACTACCTACGAGCAGTACTTC
CASSLAHGQTTYEQYF
>TRBV2|TRBJ2-7|.|.
TGTGCCAGCAGTGAAGAGGGCAGCCGGAGGTCCTACGAGCAGTACTTC
CASSEEGSRRSYEQYF
>TRBV27|TRBJ2-2|.|.
TGTGCCAGCAGTTTAGTCGCAGTCAGCGGGGAGCTGTTTTTT
CASSLVAVSGELFF
>TRBV30|TRBJ2-2|.|.
TGTGCCTGGAATCGGGGGACCGGGGAGCTGTTTTTT
CAWNRGTGELFF
>TRBV5-8|TRBJ2-7|once|.
TGTGCCAGCACTTTAGTCGGACAGAAAGCCTACGAGCAGTACTTC
CASTLVGQKAYEQYF
>TRBV7-2|TRBJ1-1|medium-sized|.
TGTGCCAGCAGCTTAGACTTAAACACTGAAGCTTTCTTT
CASSLDLNTEAFF
>TRBV18|TRBJ2-7|.|TRBD2
TGTGCCAGCTCCCCCCAGCGGGGCGGCGACGAGCAGTACTTC
CASSPQRGGDEQYF